Here is one T cell receptor (beta chain) with its context. Its target is not known. These data belong to a study of blood T cells in healthy people across ages. Overall study results and limits: Expanded clonotype changes were possibly confounded by unknown donor CMV status. Per million T cells, TCR beta diversity dropped roughly linearly as age increased. It was held that the diversity estimates obtained from one million T cells were underestimates.

The junction had 3 bases not matched to a gene; V was cut back by 7 bases and J by 6 bases. Germline V CDR1 and CDR2: SNHLY, FYNNEI. This CDR3 is 12 amino acids long. A J-beta primer mix and a sample-barcoded 5' primer were used in a second PCR of about 7 to 11 cycles. TCRdb re-called the 5' RACE reads through MiXCR, storing one row per CDR3 protein. The table includes 600,000 to 1,000,000 distinct CDR3 sequences, roughly 64% detected once. Specimen: blood. V usage is TRBV2 and J usage is TRBJ2-1, with 7 bases matching TRBD2. The TCR comes from a man younger than 45 in good health. The CDR3 nucleotides are TGTGCCAGCATGGGGGGGGGCAATGAGCAGTTCTTC. Protein sequence: CASMGGGNEQFF. The whole variable domain, filled in from reference TRBV2 and TRBJ2-1, reads EPEVTQTPSHQVTQMGQEVILRCVPISNHLYFYWYRQILGQKVEFLVSFYNNEISEKSEIFDDQFSVERPDGSNFTLKIRSTKLEDSAMYFCASMGGGNEQFFGPGTRLTVL.